The 31 T cell receptor beta chains listed next were all sequenced from one sample in a study of blood T cells in healthy people across ages. With a J-beta primer mix and a sample-barcoded 5' primer, a second PCR ran about 7 to 12 cycles. TCRdb re-called the 5' RACE reads through MiXCR, storing one row per CDR3 protein. The sample consists of approximately 1.5 million distinct CDR3 sequences, about 35% of them appearing once. The sample taken for sequencing was blood. The receptors were sampled from a woman aged 25 to 39 in good health.

This clonotype showed up just once. The chain combines TRBV12-3 or TRBV12-4 with TRBJ1-1; D is possibly TRBD1 (6 bases). V shed 7 bases and J shed 3 bases, with 15 bases lying between them. The CDR3 has 14 residues. CDR3 in amino acids: CASIGGVGYTEAFF. In nucleotides, the CDR3 is TGTGCCAGCATAGGGGGGGTGGGGTACACTGAAGCTTTCTTT.

The rearrangement joins TRBV4-1 to TRBJ1-1; D remains ambiguous. Germline lookup yields CDR1 MGHRA and CDR2 YSYEKL. The length of the CDR3 is 15 residues. The V and J ends lost 0 bases and 6 bases respectively, with 14 bases between them. The CDR3 spells CASSQERSSPAEAFF. The CDR3 coding sequence is TGCGCCAGCAGCCAAGAGAGATCGAGTCCAGCTGAAGCTTTCTTT.

A single count supports this clonotype. V gene TRBV7-8 combines with J gene TRBJ2-7; 7 bases map to TRBD1. The germline V gene has CDR1 SGHVS and CDR2 FQNEAQ. The V and J ends lost 3 bases and 4 bases, in that order; junction bases with no gene match: 18. This CDR3 is built from 18 residues. The CDR3 loop is CASSFSSPGTATPYEQYF. The CDR3 nucleotides are TGTGCCAGCAGCTTCTCGTCACCGGGGACAGCCACTCCATACGAGCAGTACTTC.

This clonotype was found a few times. The chain recombines TRBV20-1 with TRBJ2-3; D perhaps matches TRBD1 (5 bases). This CDR3 spans 12 amino acids. Between the trimmed V and J ends, which lost 6 bases and 3 bases, there was a span of 10 bases. Germline V gene lookup returns CDR1 DFQATT and CDR2 SNEGSKA (reference sequence). The CDR3 reads CSASTETDTQYF. The DNA for the CDR3 is TGCAGTGCCTCGACAGAGACAGATACGCAGTATTTT.

The table lists this clonotype with many counts. The rearrangement uses TRBV20-1 and TRBJ2-5, with 7 bases identical to TRBD2. CDR3 length: 13 amino acids. Germline V gives CDR1 DFQATT, CDR2 SNEGSKA (reference sequence). Losses at the gene ends were 3 bases for V and 3 bases for J; bases not matched to a gene: 4. The CDR3 protein is CSARILAEETQYF. The CDR3 region has the DNA TGCAGTGCTAGGATCCTAGCGGAAGAGACCCAGTACTTC.

In its sample, this clonotype was seen a few times. The rearrangement joins TRBV20-1 to TRBJ1-5; 7 positions agree with TRBD1. This CDR3 comprises 15 residues. The ends lost 3 bases at V and 2 bases at J; junction bases unmatched: 7. The germline gives CDR1 DFQATT, CDR2 SNEGSKA (reference sequence). The CDR3 region is CSASEGAVGNQPQHF. CDR3 nucleotides: TGCAGTGCTAGCGAGGGGGCAGTTGGCAATCAGCCCCAGCATTTT.

V is TRBV27 and J is TRBJ1-1, with a possible D match to TRBD1 (5 bases). V shed 6 bases and J shed 5 bases, with 16 bases lying between them. From germline, CDR1 is MNHEY and CDR2 SMNVEV (reference sequence). CDR3 length: 14 amino acids. CDR3 coding DNA: TGTGCCAGCAGCCGGACAACGACCGGGACTGAAGCTTTCTTT. Amino acid sequence: CASSRTTTGTEAFF.

The DNA of the CDR3 is TGTGCCAGCAGCCTCTCCGGGGCAAGTGGGACCCAGTACTTC. Translating it yields CASSLSGASGTQYF. V is TRBV4-2 and J is TRBJ2-5, with D tentatively TRBD1 or TRBD2 (5 bases each). The V end lost 4 bases, the J end lost 7 bases, and 16 bases lay between the germline ends. There are 14 residues in the CDR3. Germline V gene data show CDR1 as LGHNA and CDR2 as YNFKEQ.

The V gene is TRBV2, the J gene TRBJ2-7; no definite D call. The J call may be wrong; the DNA end is better matched by TRBJ2-5. Germline V gene sequence: CDR1 SNHLY, CDR2 FYNNEI. This CDR3 spans 13 amino acids. This chain's CDR3 is CASSENVEGTQYF. In DNA form, the CDR3 reads TGTGCCAGCAGTGAAAACGTGGAAGGGACCCAGTACTTC.

This clonotype turned up a few times. The chain carries TRBV28 and TRBJ2-7; no clear D. The CDR3 extends over 14 amino acids. Germline values: CDR1 MDHEN, CDR2 SYDVKM. The V end lost 2 bases, the J end lost 2 bases, and 10 bases lay between the germline ends. The CDR3 loop reads CASSLTQKPYEQYF. In nucleotides, the CDR3 is TGTGCCAGCAGTTTAACTCAGAAACCCTACGAGCAGTACTTC. The entire variable domain, with the rest obtained from reference TRBV28 and TRBJ2-7, is as follows: DVKVTQSSRYLVKRTGEKVFLECVQDMDHENMFWYRQDPGLGLRLIYFSYDVKMKEKGDIPEGYSVSREKKERFSLILESASTNQTSMYLCASSLTQKPYEQYFGPGTRLTVT.

The DNA for the CDR3 is TGTGCCAGCAGTGACTTCCCCCAAGCGGGCGATTACAATGAGCAGTTCTTC. Its protein is CASSDFPQAGDYNEQFF. The V and J genes are TRBV6-4 and TRBJ2-1, with a weak D call TRBD2 (6 bases). The CDR3 is 17 residues long. The germline V gene has CDR1 MRHNA and CDR2 SNTAGT. Trimming left V 1 base short and J 4 bases short, with 17 bases between.

The rearrangement joins TRBV6-2 or TRBV6-3 to TRBJ2-7, with TRBD2 identical over 9 bases. Germline loops: CDR1 MNHEY, CDR2 SVGEGT. Trimming took 2 bases from V and 7 from J; bases not matched to a gene: 9. The CDR3 sequence is 15 residues long. The CDR3 loop reads CASSYRLAGTTEQYF. The CDR3 nucleotides read TGTGCCAGCAGTTACCGGCTAGCGGGGACAACTGAGCAGTACTTC.

Comment on this clonotype: Sequence at one end of the junction differs from germline and may be a read error. The genes are TRBV20-1 and TRBJ2-5; unclear D gene. Looked up from germline, CDR1 is DFQATT and CDR2 is SNEGSKA (reference sequence). This CDR3 region has 13 residues. The CDR3 bases are TGCAGTGCGAAAGAGGAAAACCAAGAGCCCCAGTACTTC. This gives the protein CSAKEENQEPQYF.

The chain has TRBV20-1 and TRBJ2-3; weak D call: TRBD1 (6 bases). CDR1 and CDR2 (germline): DFQATT, SNEGSKA (reference sequence). The CDR3 loop spans 14 amino acids. V lost 6 bases and J 3 bases, leaving 16 bases between the germline ends. CDR3 protein: CSARRDTGTDTQYF. Written as DNA, the CDR3 is TGCAGTGCCCGCCGGGACACCGGTACAGATACGCAGTATTTT.

This chain uses TRBV3-1 with TRBJ2-6, with D maybe TRBD2 (7 bases). Per the germline V gene, CDR1 is LGHDT and CDR2 is YNNKEL (reference sequence). CDR3 length: 16 residues. V was trimmed by 5 bases and J by 0 bases, leaving 11 bases between them. CDR3 nucleotides: TGTGCCAGCAGCGTCGGGGGGCACTCTGGGGCCAACGTCCTGACTTTC. This translates into CASSVGGHSGANVLTF.

This clonotype has only a few counts. V gene TRBV27 combines with J gene TRBJ2-1, with D possibly TRBD1 on 5 matching bases. CDR1 is MNHEY, CDR2 SMNVEV, per germline (reference sequence). V shed 5 bases and J shed 9 bases, with 17 bases lying between them. This CDR3 has 14 residues. The CDR3 loop is CASSLQGGGAEQFF. The CDR3 DNA follows: TGTGCCAGCAGTCTCCAGGGCGGCGGCGCTGAGCAGTTCTTC.

Regarding this clonotype: A clone one base away is much larger, so this may be a read error. V gene TRBV29-1 combines with J gene TRBJ2-3, with 9 bases lining up with TRBD1. The CDR3 length is 12 residues. Germline V CDR1 and CDR2: SQVTM, ANQGSEA. The CDR3 DNA sequence: TGCAGCGCCCTACAGGGGGCAGATATGCAGTATTTT. The encoded protein is CSALQGADMQYF.

The V call is TRBV7-3, the J call TRBJ2-1; maybe TRBD2 (6 bases). Per the germline V gene, CDR1 is SGHTA and CDR2 is FQGTGA. The CDR3 has 17 amino acids. V dropped 2 bases and J dropped 7 bases, with 21 bases sitting between them. The CDR3 is CASSLSKGGPGGNEQFF. CDR3 sequence (DNA): TGTGCCAGCAGCTTATCTAAGGGCGGGCCTGGGGGGAATGAGCAGTTCTTC.

This clonotype appeared a few times. The chain is built from TRBV5-6 and TRBJ2-7; D possibly corresponds to TRBD2 (5 bases). The CDR3 is made up of 15 amino acids. Germline assignment: CDR1 SGHDT and CDR2 YYEEEE. V shed 3 bases and J shed 2 bases, with 15 bases lying between them. The CDR3 reads CASSSGSSGPYEQYF. DNA of the CDR3: TGTGCCAGCAGCTCGGGATCGAGCGGACCCTACGAGCAGTACTTC.

This clonotype has at least ten counts. This chain connects TRBV4-2 to TRBJ2-7; 13 bases line up with TRBD2. The CDR3 loop spans 19 amino acids. V was clipped by 0 bases and J by 0 bases; unmatched bases: 8. Germline CDR1 LGHNA, CDR2 YNFKEQ. The CDR3 region has the DNA TGTGCCAGCAGCCAAGAGCTGACTAGCGGGGGGCTCGCCTCCTACGAGCAGTACTTC. This gives the protein CASSQELTSGGLASYEQYF.

The chain combines TRBV28 with TRBJ2-5, with D unresolved. Germline-derived CDR1 and CDR2 are MDHEN and SYDVKM. V was clipped by 10 bases and J by 11 bases, with 20 bases between them. This CDR3 is built from 12 residues. For the CDR3, the DNA is TGTGCCACCCAATGGGAAGGGCTTGAGCAGTACTTC. Translating it yields CATQWEGLEQYF.

The chain recombines TRBV2 with TRBJ2-3; perhaps TRBD2 as D (5 bases). V was trimmed by 4 bases and J by 3 bases, leaving 17 bases between them. This CDR3 comprises 16 residues. The V gene's germline CDR1 is SNHLY and CDR2 FYNNEI. CDR3 sequence: CASSVLAPGGTDTQYF. DNA for the CDR3: TGTGCCAGCAGTGTTCTAGCCCCCGGCGGGACAGATACGCAGTATTTT.

This sequence joins TRBV7-2 and TRBJ2-5; the D gene is possibly TRBD1 (5 bases). The J call may be in error: the DNA end matches TRBJ2-7 better. The CDR3 extends over 15 amino acids. The germline gives CDR1 SGHTA, CDR2 FQGNSA. The CDR3 is CASSHLTESSYEQYF. CDR3 bases: TGTGCCAGCAGCCATCTGACAGAATCAAGCTACGAGCAGTACTTC.

This clonotype occurred a few times. J is TRBJ1-4 and V is TRBV4-1, with D uncertain. This CDR3 contains 15 residues. The V end lost 4 bases, the J end lost 0 bases, and 9 bases lay between the germline ends. Germline V gene lookup returns CDR1 MGHRA and CDR2 YSYEKL. As DNA, the CDR3 is TGCGCCAGCAGCCCCCTTGCTGCAACTAATGAAAAACTGTTTTTT. Its protein is CASSPLAATNEKLFF.

This clonotype was seen only a few times. CDR3 in amino acids: CASSQVPATGGSNQPQHF. The CDR3 bases are TGCGCCAGCAGCCAAGTCCCCGCGACAGGGGGAAGCAATCAGCCCCAGCATTTT. The J gene is TRBJ1-5, the V gene TRBV4-1; TRBD1 aligns across 9 bases. The V gene's germline CDR1 is MGHRA and CDR2 YSYEKL. This CDR3 comprises 18 residues. V shed 1 base, J shed 1 base, and the junction held 8 bases outside the gene matches.

This clonotype was picked up many times. The chain joins TRBV6-2 or TRBV6-3 to TRBJ2-5; 7 positions match TRBD2. The J segment lost 13 bases and the V segment lost 5 bases, leaving 10 bases of the junction unmatched. Germline V gene sequence: CDR1 MNHEY, CDR2 SVGEGT. This CDR3 has 12 amino acids. This CDR3 reads CASSPSGGSRYF. The CDR3 DNA reads TGTGCCAGCAGTCCCTCCGGGGGGTCGCGGTACTTC.

This chain connects TRBV9 to TRBJ1-2, with D uncertain. Germline V lookup: CDR1 SGDLS, CDR2 YYNGEE. The CDR3 totals 13 residues. V lost 4 bases, J lost 8 bases, and 15 bases lay in between. The CDR3 DNA is TGTGCCAGCAGCCCCTATGACGAGACGGGCTACACCTTC. Residues: CASSPYDETGYTF.

As to this clonotype: A read error may explain this, as a much larger clone is one base away. V and J are TRBV29-1 and TRBJ2-4; TRBD2 aligns across 7 bases. The DNA matches TRBJ2-5 better at its end, which makes the J call doubtful. The length of the CDR3 is 13 residues. Germline-derived CDR1 and CDR2 are SQVTM and ANQGSEA. CDR3 in amino acids: CGVEVGGGETQYF. The CDR3 nucleotides read TGCGGCGTTGAAGTTGGGGGAGGGGAGACCCAGTACTTC.

V gene TRBV19 combines with J gene TRBJ2-5; either TRBD1 or TRBD2 may supply D (6 bases each). Germline loops: CDR1 LNHDA, CDR2 SQIVND (reference sequence). The CDR3 consists of 14 residues. Between the trimmed V and J ends, which lost 4 bases and 5 bases, there was a span of 14 bases. The CDR3 loop is CASSTGGIGETQYF. The CDR3 coding sequence is TGTGCCAGTAGTACCGGGGGCATAGGGGAGACCCAGTACTTC.

This chain links TRBV28 with TRBJ2-3, with D perhaps being TRBD1 or TRBD2 (5 bases each). CDR3 length: 13 amino acids. The germline V gene encodes CDR1 MDHEN and CDR2 SYDVKM. Trimming removed 6 bases at V and 4 bases at J, with 11 bases between. CDR3 region: CASSNWDPDTQYF. In nucleotides, the CDR3 is TGTGCCAGCAGCAACTGGGACCCAGATACGCAGTATTTT. Looking up the rest from reference TRBV28 and TRBJ2-3 gives the full variable domain: DVKVTQSSRYLVKRTGEKVFLECVQDMDHENMFWYRQDPGLGLRLIYFSYDVKMKEKGDIPEGYSVSREKKERFSLILESASTNQTSMYLCASSNWDPDTQYFGPGTRLTVL.

V gene TRBV7-9 combines with J gene TRBJ1-2, with D unclear. Germline-derived CDR1 and CDR2 are SEHNR and FQNEAQ (reference sequence). The CDR3 contains 14 residues. Trimming removed 4 bases from V and 6 bases from J, with 15 bases in between. CDR3 sequence: CASSSSAARDGYTF. The CDR3 DNA reads as TGTGCCAGCAGCTCCAGCGCAGCTAGGGATGGCTACACCTTC. Full variable domain (remainder filled in from reference TRBV7-9 and TRBJ1-2): DTGVSQNPRHKITKRGQNVTFRCDPISEHNRLYWYRQTLGQGPEFLTYFQNEAQLEKSRLLSDRFSAERPKGSFSTLEIQRTEQGDSAMYLCASSSSAARDGYTFGSGTRLTVV.